This T cell receptor beta chain appears in the sequencing data of a study of somatic mutations in cytotoxic T cells in rheumatoid arthritis. At the level of the study: Patient blood (approximately 28 ml EDTA) was collected right after diagnosis, preceding any treatment. General study points: Among rheumatoid arthritis patients, TRBV07 appeared slightly underrepresented, and this finding was left without any adjustment for multiple comparisons.

Concerning this clone itself: Its antigen is unidentified.

This CDR3 is built from 15 residues. V lost 3 bases to trimming and J lost 2 bases, with 15 bases between them. CDR1 and CDR2 from the germline V gene are SQVTM and ANQGSEA. Only in-frame clones appear in the TCRdb table, and some are missing; sequencing was by immunoSEQ multiplex PCR. Here the sample spans some 30,000 clones, around 86% being singletons. The J gene is TRBJ2-3, the V gene TRBV29-1; D is ambiguous. The source is an adult with rheumatoid arthritis. Sample: CD8+ T cells sorted from blood. CDR3 protein: CSVEPPQRITDTQYF. The CDR3 region has the DNA TGCAGCGTTGAGCCCCCACAGAGAATCACAGATACGCAGTATTTT.